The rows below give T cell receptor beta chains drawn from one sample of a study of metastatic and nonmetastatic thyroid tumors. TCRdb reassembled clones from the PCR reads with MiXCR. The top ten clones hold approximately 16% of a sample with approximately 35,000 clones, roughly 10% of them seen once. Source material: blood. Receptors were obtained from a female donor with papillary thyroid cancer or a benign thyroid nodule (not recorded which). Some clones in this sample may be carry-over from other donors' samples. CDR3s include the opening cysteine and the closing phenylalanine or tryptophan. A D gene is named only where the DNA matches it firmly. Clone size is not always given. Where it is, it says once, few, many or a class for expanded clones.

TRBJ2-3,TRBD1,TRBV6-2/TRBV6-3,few,CVSSWDRFSDTQYF,TGTGTCAGCAGTTGGGACAGGTTCTCAGATACGCAGTATTTT
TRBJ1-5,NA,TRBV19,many,CASSVQGDNQPQHF,TGTGCCAGTAGCGTACAGGGCGACAATCAGCCCCAGCATTTT
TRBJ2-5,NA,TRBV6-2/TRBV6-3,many,CASSYHLAPGETQYF,TGTGCCAGCAGTTATCACTTAGCGCCAGGGGAGACCCAGTACTTC
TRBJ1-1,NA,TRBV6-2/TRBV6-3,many,CASSRSWNTEAFF,TGTGCCAGCAGCCGATCGTGGAACACTGAAGCTTTCTTT
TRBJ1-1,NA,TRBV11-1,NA,CASSLSRVTFF,TGTGCCAGCAGCTTAAGCCGAGTTACTTTCTTT
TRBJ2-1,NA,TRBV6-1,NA,CASRLTRSDSGNEQFF,TGCGCCAGCAGGCTCACGCGAAGTGACTCGGGGAATGAGCAGTTCTTC
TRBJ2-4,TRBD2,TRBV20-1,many,CSARDPGGSDIQYF,TGCAGTGCTAGAGATCCGGGAGGCTCGGACATTCAGTACTTC
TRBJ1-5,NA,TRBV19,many,CASTGRGSNQPQHF,TGTGCCAGTACTGGGAGGGGCAGCAATCAGCCCCAGCATTTT
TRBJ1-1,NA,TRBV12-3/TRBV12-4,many,CASSHTSGEAFF,TGTGCCAGCAGCCATACCTCGGGGGAAGCTTTCTTT
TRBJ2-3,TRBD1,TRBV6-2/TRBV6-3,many,CASSEGQGSTDTQYF,TGTGCCAGCAGTGAAGGACAGGGAAGCACAGATACGCAGTATTTC
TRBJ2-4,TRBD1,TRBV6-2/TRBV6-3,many,CASSYSTDRADIQYF,TGTGCCAGCAGTTACTCGACGGACAGGGCGGACATTCAGTACTTC
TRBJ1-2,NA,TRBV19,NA,CASSIPVGGGGYTF,TGTGCCAGTAGCATTCCGGTCGGGGGAGGTGGCTACACCTTC
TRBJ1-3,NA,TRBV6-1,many,CASSWGNGNTIYF,TGTGCCAGCAGTTGGGGGAATGGAAACACCATATATTTT
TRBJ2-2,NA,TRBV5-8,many,CASSFPRVDTGELFF,TGTGCCAGCAGCTTCCCCAGGGTCGACACCGGGGAGCTGTTTTTT
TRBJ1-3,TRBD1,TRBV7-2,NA,CASSLARAGGGNTIYF,TGCGCCAGCAGCTTAGCGAGGGCAGGGGGTGGAAACACCATATATTTT
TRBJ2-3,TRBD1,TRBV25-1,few,CASGPGTAEMLFSTDTQYF,TGTGCCAGCGGACCGGGGACAGCGGAGATGTTGTTTAGCACAGATACGCAGTATTTT
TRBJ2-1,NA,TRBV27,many,CASSKGNREQFF,TGTGCCAGCAGTAAGGGGAACCGGGAGCAGTTCTTC
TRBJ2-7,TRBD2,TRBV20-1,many,CSAREEREPYEQYF,TGCAGTGCTAGAGAGGAGCGGGAGCCCTACGAGCAGTACTTC
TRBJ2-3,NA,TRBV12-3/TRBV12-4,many,CASRPGMARDRDTQYF,TGTGCCAGCAGACCAGGAATGGCCCGGGACCGAGATACGCAGTATTTT
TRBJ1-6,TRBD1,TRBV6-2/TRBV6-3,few,CASTGQGDGANSPLHF,TGTGCCAGCACCGGACAGGGAGATGGGGCCAATTCACCCCTCCACTTT
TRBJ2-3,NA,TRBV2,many,CASMAGDTQYF,TGTGCCAGCATGGCGGGGGATACGCAGTATTTT
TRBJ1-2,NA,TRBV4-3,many,CASSQLRGVYGYTF,TGCGCCAGCAGCCAATTACGGGGAGTCTATGGCTACACCTTC
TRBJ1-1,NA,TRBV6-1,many,CASSLLSDIMNTEAFF,TGTGCCAGCAGCCTCCTTTCGGACATCATGAACACTGAAGCTTTCTTT
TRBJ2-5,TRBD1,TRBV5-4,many,CASSSRQGVSETQYF,TGTGCCAGCAGCTCGCGGCAGGGGGTCAGTGAGACCCAGTACTTC
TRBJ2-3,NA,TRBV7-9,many,CASSLADTQYF,TGTGCCAGCAGCTTAGCAGATACGCAGTATTTT
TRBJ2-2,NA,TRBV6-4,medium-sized,CASRDGTNTGELFF,TGTGCCAGCCGGGACGGCACGAACACCGGGGAGCTGTTTTTT
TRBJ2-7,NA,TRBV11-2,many,CASRLIGQSSYEQYF,TGTGCCAGCAGGCTAATCGGACAGTCCTCCTACGAGCAGTACTTC
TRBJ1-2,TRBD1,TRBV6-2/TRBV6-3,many,CASSADRGWTNYGYTF,TGTGCCAGCAGCGCAGACAGGGGTTGGACTAACTATGGCTACACCTTC
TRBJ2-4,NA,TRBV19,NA,CASSLRGGDMQYF,TGTGCCAGTAGTCTCCGGGGTGGGGACATGCAGTACTTC
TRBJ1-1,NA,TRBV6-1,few,CASTRDQGGTEAFF,TGTGCCAGCACCAGAGACCAGGGAGGAACTGAAGCCTTCTTT
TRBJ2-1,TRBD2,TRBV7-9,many,CASSFGTSNDEQFF,TGTGCCAGCAGCTTTGGGACTAGTAACGATGAGCAGTTCTTC
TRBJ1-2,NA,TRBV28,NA,CASSLRTSSNYGYAF,TGTGCCAGCAGTTTACGGACATCTTCTAACTATGGCTACGCCTTC
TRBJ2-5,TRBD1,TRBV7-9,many,CASSLKGAGETQYF,TGTGCCAGCAGCTTAAAGGGGGCTGGAGAGACCCAGTACTTC
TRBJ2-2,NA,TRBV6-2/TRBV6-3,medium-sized,CASRYTNTGELFF,TGTGCCAGCAGATACACGAACACCGGGGAGCTGTTTTTT
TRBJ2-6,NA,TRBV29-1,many,CSVGTGLAGANVLTF,TGCAGCGTTGGTACAGGGTTGGCCGGGGCCAACGTCCTGACTTTC
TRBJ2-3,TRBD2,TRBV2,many,CASRLAGMEDTQYF,TGTGCCAGCCGCCTAGCGGGAATGGAAGATACGCAGTATTTT
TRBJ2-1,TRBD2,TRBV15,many,CATTGTRIFNEQFF,TGTGCCACCACCGGGACTAGGATATTCAATGAGCAGTTCTTC
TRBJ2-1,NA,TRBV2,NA,CASNSYNEQFF,TGTGCCAGCAATTCCTACAATGAGCAGTTCTTC
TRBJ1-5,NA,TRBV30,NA,CAWSEWFNQPQHF,TGTGCCTGGAGTGAGTGGTTCAATCAGCCCCAGCATTTT
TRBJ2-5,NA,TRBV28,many,CASSRGQGGWQYF,TGTGCCAGCAGCCGGGGCCAAGGGGGGTGGCAGTACTTC
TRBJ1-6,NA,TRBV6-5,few,CASSYDKGGSPLHF,TGTGCCAGCAGTTACGACAAGGGCGGATCACCCCTCCACTTT